The 20 T cell receptor beta chains reported below all come from one sample, sequenced in a study of monozygotic twins with cystic fibrosis (dated by TCRdb to about 2021). Library preparation used the immunoSEQ multiplex PCR assay. TCRdb re-hosts the immuneACCESS table, in-frame sequences only. Its copies lack some clones; in the studies checked, an unresolved V gene accounts for under half of them, and the cause for the rest is not known. This sample is represented by around 30,000 clones; around 81% of them were singletons. Clones ranked in the top ten supply 0.88% of the sample. Material: blood. The source is a girl aged 2 to 9 with cystic fibrosis.

The rearrangement joins TRBV6-1 to TRBJ2-7; 8 nucleotides agree with TRBD1. Germline CDR1 is MNHNS and CDR2 is SASEGT. Trimming took 4 bases from V and 4 from J; bases not matched to a gene: 6. The CDR3 spans 14 residues. This chain's CDR3 is CASSGWDRSYEQYF. Here the CDR3 DNA reads TGTGCCAGCAGTGGGTGGGACAGGTCGTACGAGCAGTACTTC.

V gene TRBV10-3 combines with J gene TRBJ2-3; 9 nucleotides line up with TRBD2. J lost 0 bases, V lost 5 bases, and 12 bases had no gene match. From germline, CDR1 is ENHRY and CDR2 SYGVKD. This CDR3 spans 18 amino acids. CDR3: CAISQYQTLAGSTDTQYF. The CDR3 nucleotides are TGTGCCATCAGTCAATACCAGACCCTAGCGGGGAGCACAGATACGCAGTATTTT.

The genes are TRBV2 and TRBJ2-7; 8 bases fit TRBD1. The germline V gene has CDR1 SNHLY and CDR2 FYNNEI. CDR3 length equals 12 residues. V lost 7 bases and J lost 7; bases outside the gene matches: 6. The CDR3 loop is CASIRDRTEQYF. The CDR3 DNA reads TGTGCCAGCATCCGGGACAGGACGGAGCAGTACTTC.

CDR3 protein: CASSHDRVRAKNIQYF. The CDR3 DNA is TGCGCCAGCAGCCACGACAGGGTTCGGGCCAAAAACATTCAGTACTTC. The V gene is TRBV4-1, the J gene TRBJ2-4; 7 nucleotides align to TRBD1. The CDR3 spans 16 residues. Trimming removed 3 bases from V and 1 base from J; junction bases left unmatched: 6. Per the germline V gene, CDR1 is MGHRA and CDR2 is YSYEKL.

J is TRBJ1-1 and V is TRBV28, with D possibly being TRBD1 (5 bases). The CDR3 runs 14 residues. The V end lost 10 bases, the J end lost 1 base, and 16 bases lay between the germline ends. Germline loops: CDR1 MDHEN, CDR2 SYDVKM. CDR3 loop: CATVFVGGNTEAFF. The CDR3 coding sequence is TGTGCCACCGTCTTCGTTGGGGGGAACACTGAAGCTTTCTTT.

V and J are TRBV6-6 and TRBJ2-7, with a weak D call TRBD2 (6 bases). CDR1 and CDR2 from the germline V gene are MNHNY and SVGAGI (reference sequence). CDR3 size: 15 residues. Trimming removed 6 bases at V and 0 bases at J, with 15 bases between. CDR3 nucleotide sequence: TGTGCCAGCAGCCTAGGCGGTAGCGGCTCCTACGAGCAGTACTTC. This gives the protein CASSLGGSGSYEQYF.

The chain carries TRBV30 and TRBJ1-1, with no clear D. The CDR3 consists of 13 residues. Germline CDR1 and CDR2: GTSNPN and SVGIG (reference sequence). Trimming shortened V by 0 bases and J by 4 bases, and 9 bases separated the two germline ends. The CDR3 sequence is CAWSVRLGTEAFF. CDR3 nucleotide sequence: TGTGCCTGGAGTGTTAGGCTGGGCACTGAAGCTTTCTTT.

In this sample, this clone turned up once. The V call is TRBV7-2, the J call TRBJ2-1, with unresolved D. Germline-derived CDR1 and CDR2 are SGHTA and FQGNSA. The CDR3 length is 14 residues. With 0 bases removed from V and 2 bases from J, the gap between germline ends came to 5 bases. The CDR3 here is CASSLARTYNEQFF. CDR3 nucleotide sequence: TGTGCCAGCAGCTTAGCGAGGACCTACAATGAGCAGTTCTTC.

This chain links TRBV30 with TRBJ1-1, with D hard to call. This CDR3 contains 12 residues. CDR1 and CDR2 from the germline V gene are GTSNPN and SVGIG (reference sequence). V was pared by 5 bases and J by 2 bases, with 9 bases between. CDR3 residues: CAWGRLNTEAFF. CDR3 nucleotides: TGTGCCTGGGGACGACTCAACACTGAAGCTTTCTTT.

This clone is a singleton in its sample. The V call is TRBV27, the J call TRBJ2-7; 13 bases align to TRBD2. Germline V gene lookup returns CDR1 MNHEY and CDR2 SMNVEV (reference sequence). CDR3 length: 15 residues. Trimming cost V 5 bases and J 2 bases; bases outside gene matches: 3. CDR3 coding DNA: TGTGCCAGCAGTGTCGGGACTAGCGGGGCCTACGAGCAGTACTTC. Protein: CASSVGTSGAYEQYF.

The genes are TRBV27 and TRBJ2-1; 9 nucleotides match TRBD1. The CDR3 covers 14 residues. Germline V gene lookup returns CDR1 MNHEY and CDR2 SMNVEV (reference sequence). The J segment lost 7 bases and the V segment lost 5 bases, leaving 6 bases of the junction unmatched. CDR3 sequence reads: CASSDRGVGNEQFF. In nucleotides, the CDR3 is TGTGCCAGCAGTGACAGGGGGGTCGGGAATGAGCAGTTCTTC.

In DNA, the CDR3 is TGTGCCAGCAGCTTATGGGCGTTTTTGGATCAACCGCACACAGATACGCAGTATTTT. Its protein product is CASSLWAFLDQPHTDTQYF. The chain couples TRBV7-9 to TRBJ2-3; D uncertain. This CDR3 is 19 amino acids long. V dropped 2 bases and J dropped 2 bases, with 23 bases sitting between them. Per the germline V gene, CDR1 is SEHNR and CDR2 is FQNEAQ (reference sequence).

The rearrangement joins TRBV30 to TRBJ2-7; no firm D call. In germline, CDR1 is GTSNPN, CDR2 SVGIG (reference sequence). The CDR3 loop spans 13 amino acids. The ends were cut back, 3 bases at V and 2 bases at J, with 11 bases in the middle. The DNA for the CDR3 is TGTGCCTGGAGATTGGGCCCAGCCTACGAGCAGTACTTC. It encodes CAWRLGPAYEQYF.

In nucleotides, the CDR3 is TGTGCCTACCAAAGCCGGGAGCACCAGGGCTACACCTTC. Translation gives CAYQSREHQGYTF. The chain joins TRBV30 to TRBJ1-2; D ambiguous. Germline assignment: CDR1 GTSNPN and CDR2 SVGIG (reference sequence). The V and J ends lost 7 bases and 8 bases respectively, with 20 bases between them. This CDR3 is built from 13 residues.

The rearrangement joins TRBV5-1 to TRBJ1-2; no definite D call. CDR3 length: 14 amino acids. Trimming left V 0 bases short and J 5 bases short, with 11 bases between. Germline V gene data show CDR1 as SGHRS and CDR2 as YFSETQ. The CDR3 DNA is TGCGCCAGCAGCTTGGGCCCAGGCGGTTATGGCTACACCTTC. It specifies CASSLGPGGYGYTF. The full variable domain, rest sourced from reference TRBV5-1 and TRBJ1-2, is KAGVTQTPRYLIKTRGQQVTLSCSPISGHRSVSWYQQTPGQGLQFLFEYFSETQRNKGNFPGRFSGRQFSNSRSEMNVSTLELGDSALYLCASSLGPGGYGYTFGSGTRLTVV.

The chain employs TRBV5-1 and TRBJ2-1, with 13 bases fitting TRBD2. Germline assignment: CDR1 SGHRS and CDR2 YFSETQ. J lost 4 bases, V lost 6 bases, and 7 bases had no gene match. The length of the CDR3 is 16 residues. This chain's CDR3 is CASTLGLAGPYNEQFF. The CDR3 DNA reads TGCGCCAGCACCCTGGGACTAGCGGGACCTTACAATGAGCAGTTCTTC. Combining the CDR3 with reference TRBV5-1 and TRBJ2-1 gives the whole variable domain KAGVTQTPRYLIKTRGQQVTLSCSPISGHRSVSWYQQTPGQGLQFLFEYFSETQRNKGNFPGRFSGRQFSNSRSEMNVSTLELGDSALYLCASTLGLAGPYNEQFFGPGTRLTVL.

This clone was detected once. The rearrangement links TRBV7-8 to TRBJ1-5; D gene uncertain. This CDR3 is built from 16 residues. Trimming pared 2 bases from V and 0 bases from J, leaving 11 bases between. Looked up from germline, CDR1 is SGHVS and CDR2 is FQNEAQ. CDR3 sequence: CASSLRLGDSNQPQHF. The CDR3 coding sequence is TGTGCCAGCAGCTTAAGATTGGGAGATAGCAATCAGCCCCAGCATTTT.

A single count supports this clone. The gene calls are TRBV2 and TRBJ1-5; D unresolved. The CDR3 is 14 residues long. Trimming removed 3 bases from V and 3 bases from J, with 9 bases in between. Germline CDR1 and CDR2: SNHLY and FYNNEI. The CDR3 loop reads CASSDSGPNQPQHF. CDR3 bases: TGTGCCAGCAGTGATTCCGGGCCCAATCAGCCCCAGCATTTT.

Here the CDR3 reads CASSLQQGSEQYF. The CDR3 DNA reads TGCGCCAGCAGCCTCCAACAGGGGAGCGAGCAGTACTTC. This chain uses TRBV10-1 with TRBJ2-7, with TRBD1 matching over 7 bases. V lost 6 bases to trimming and J lost 6 bases; unmatched junction nucleotides: 8. Germline V gene sequence: CDR1 WNHNN, CDR2 SYGVQD (reference sequence). The CDR3 is made up of 13 amino acids.

V gene TRBV28 combines with J gene TRBJ1-5, with TRBD1 matching over 7 bases. V gave up 7 bases and J gave up 1 base; unmatched junction bases: 13. The CDR3 sequence is 17 residues long. Germline V lookup: CDR1 MDHEN, CDR2 SYDVKM. DNA of the CDR3: TGTGCCAGCAATCCGGGACAGTCTGGGCCGAGCAATCAGCCCCAGCATTTT. It yields the protein CASNPGQSGPSNQPQHF. Filled out from reference TRBV28 and TRBJ1-5, the complete variable domain reads DVKVTQSSRYLVKRTGEKVFLECVQDMDHENMFWYRQDPGLGLRLIYFSYDVKMKEKGDIPEGYSVSREKKERFSLILESASTNQTSMYLCASNPGQSGPSNQPQHFGDGTRLSIL.